These 26 T cell receptor beta chains were sequenced from one sample in a study of cytomegalovirus exposure and HLA in healthy donors. With 60 Vbeta and 13 Jbeta primers, the PCR was carried out. Generated by immunoSEQ multiplex PCR, the TCRdb table keeps only in-frame clones and is missing some. This repertoire shows 85,000 to 120,000 clones, over 65% found once; its top ten account for approximately 2.8%. What was sequenced was PBMCs. Receptor source: a man aged 35-49 years in good health and CMV-seronegative.

The chain combines TRBV28 with TRBJ1-1; D uncertain. Germline CDR1 MDHEN, CDR2 SYDVKM. V was trimmed by 8 bases and J by 4 bases, leaving 8 bases between them. The CDR3 spans 11 residues. The CDR3 protein is CASLVGTEAFF. Written as DNA, the CDR3 is TGTGCCAGCCTAGTGGGCACTGAAGCTTTCTTT. The full variable domain, completed using reference TRBV28 and TRBJ1-1, is DVKVTQSSRYLVKRTGEKVFLECVQDMDHENMFWYRQDPGLGLRLIYFSYDVKMKEKGDIPEGYSVSREKKERFSLILESASTNQTSMYLCASLVGTEAFFGQGTRLTVV.

The rearrangement joins TRBV2 to TRBJ1-1; TRBD1 matches 7 bases. This CDR3 comprises 14 residues. Losses at the gene ends were 6 bases for V and 0 bases for J; bases not matched to a gene: 4. Germline V gene data show CDR1 as SNHLY and CDR2 as FYNNEI. The CDR3 spells CASSGTALNTEAFF. As DNA, the CDR3 is TGTGCCAGCAGCGGGACAGCTCTGAACACTGAAGCTTTCTTT.

The chain couples TRBV6-5 to TRBJ2-2; D possibly corresponds to TRBD1 (6 bases). Germline V CDR1 and CDR2: MNHEY, SVGAGI. Trimming took off 5 bases at V and 6 bases at J, with 13 bases between the two ends. The CDR3 has 14 amino acids. CDR3 nucleotides: TGTGCCAGCAGTCCCACGACAGGTCCCGGGGAGCTGTTTTTT. It encodes CASSPTTGPGELFF.

The chain is built from TRBV10-3 and TRBJ1-2, with D possibly being TRBD1 (6 bases). The CDR3 contains 14 residues. V was cut by 7 bases and J by 2 bases, with 14 bases left in between. CDR1 and CDR2 (germline): ENHRY, SYGVKD. CDR3 loop: CAINTGQVNYGYTF. CDR3 coding DNA: TGTGCCATCAATACAGGGCAGGTGAACTATGGCTACACCTTC.

As regards this clone: At one end, the junction sequence differs from germline, possibly due to a read error. The chain carries TRBV7-7 and TRBJ2-2; D is perhaps TRBD2 (5 bases). The CDR3 contains 15 residues. Germline V gives CDR1 SSHAT, CDR2 FNYEAQ (reference sequence). The CDR3 DNA reads TGTGCTAGCAGCGTCCTCCAGGCGGGCACCGGGGAGCTGTTTTTT. Amino acids: CASSVLQAGTGELFF.

The V gene is TRBV19, the J gene TRBJ1-5; no reliable D call. The CDR3 covers 15 residues. The germline V gene has CDR1 LNHDA and CDR2 SQIVND (reference sequence). The V end was cut by 8 bases, the J end by 2 bases, with 16 bases between. The CDR3 coding sequence is TGTGCCAGTGGCTTCAGAGCCCGGGGCAATCAGCCCCAGCATTTT. Its protein is CASGFRARGNQPQHF. The entire variable domain, with the rest obtained from reference TRBV19 and TRBJ1-5, is as follows: DGGITQSPKYLFRKEGQNVTLSCEQNLNHDAMYWYRQDPGQGLRLIYYSQIVNDFQKGDIAEGYSVSREKKESFPLTVTSAQKNPTAFYLCASGFRARGNQPQHFGDGTRLSIL.

The chain carries TRBV5-4 and TRBJ2-5; 9 bases map to TRBD2. The CDR3 is made up of 14 amino acids. Germline CDR1 and CDR2: SGHNT and YYREEE (reference sequence). Losses at the gene ends were 2 bases for V and 3 bases for J; bases not matched to a gene: 2. The CDR3 sequence: CASSFSGGEETQYF. Here the CDR3 DNA reads TGTGCCAGCAGCTTTAGCGGGGGTGAAGAGACCCAGTACTTC.

This sequence joins TRBV15 and TRBJ1-2; D is unresolved. Trimming cost V 8 bases and J 8 bases, with 21 bases left between them. The CDR3 runs to 14 residues. Germline V gene sequence: CDR1 LNHNV, CDR2 YYDKDF (reference sequence). The CDR3 reads CATSVSGDENGYTF. CDR3 DNA: TGTGCCACCTCGGTGTCTGGAGACGAAAACGGCTACACCTTC. Using reference TRBV15 and TRBJ1-2 for the parts outside the CDR3, the full variable domain is DAMVIQNPRYQVTQFGKPVTLSCSQTLNHNVMYWYQQKSSQAPKLLFHYYDKDFNNEADTPDNFQSRRPNTSFCFLDIRSPGLGDTAMYLCATSVSGDENGYTFGSGTRLTVV.

This clone was found a few times. This chain connects TRBV15 to TRBJ2-7; a possible D gene is TRBD2 (7 bases). CDR1 is LNHNV, CDR2 YYDKDF, per germline (reference sequence). CDR3 size: 16 residues. V shed 6 bases and J shed 4 bases, with 22 bases lying between them. CDR3 in DNA: TGTGCCACCAGAACTTCTTACGGGGGGCGGGAATACGAGCAGTACTTC. Its translation is CATRTSYGGREYEQYF.

The rearrangement links TRBV4-2 to TRBJ1-2; 9 nucleotides align to TRBD1. Per germline, CDR1 LGHNA and CDR2 YNFKEQ. This CDR3 is 13 amino acids long. V lost 4 bases, J lost 4 bases, and 1 base stayed unmatched. The chain's CDR3 is CASSPDRGYGYTF. The CDR3 nucleotides read TGTGCCAGCAGCCCGGACAGGGGCTATGGCTACACCTTC.

The gene calls are TRBV5-1 and TRBJ2-3, with 10 bases lining up with TRBD2. V shed 0 bases, J shed 4 bases, and the junction held 8 bases outside the gene matches. CDR1 SGHRS and CDR2 YFSETQ come from the germline V gene. CDR3 size: 17 residues. This CDR3 is CASSLDSGGAGADTQYF. The CDR3 coding sequence is TGCGCCAGCAGCTTGGACAGCGGGGGGGCCGGGGCAGATACGCAGTATTTT.

V and J are TRBV27 and TRBJ2-3, with D possibly being TRBD2 (7 bases). CDR3 length equals 14 residues. CDR1 MNHEY and CDR2 SMNVEV come from the germline V gene (reference sequence). The V gene lost 10 bases and the J gene lost 10 bases, with 24 bases spanning the gap. The CDR3 DNA reads as TGTGCCACCGTTGGGGGGGGCTTAGCTCCGGCGCAGTATTTT. Translating gives CATVGGGLAPAQYF.

The chain joins TRBV4-1 to TRBJ2-3; D might be TRBD1 (5 bases). V lost 1 base and J 4 bases, leaving 9 bases between the germline ends. The CDR3 loop spans 14 amino acids. CDR1 and CDR2 (germline): MGHRA, YSYEKL. This CDR3 reads CASSQGQFPDTQYF. The DNA for the CDR3 is TGCGCCAGCAGCCAAGGACAGTTTCCAGATACGCAGTATTTT.

V and J are TRBV6-6 and TRBJ2-7; 9 nucleotides agree with TRBD1. V shed 3 bases, J shed 4 bases, and the junction held 4 bases outside the gene matches. The CDR3 spans 14 residues. Germline V lookup: CDR1 MNHNY, CDR2 SVGAGI (reference sequence). This CDR3 is CASSYNRGRYEQYF. The CDR3 nucleotides are TGTGCCAGCAGTTATAACAGGGGGCGATACGAGCAGTACTTC.

This sequence joins TRBV7-9 and TRBJ2-1; tentative D call: TRBD1 (7 bases). The CDR3 runs to 16 residues. Germline V gives CDR1 SEHNR, CDR2 FQNEAQ (reference sequence). Deletions cut 5 bases from V and 0 bases from J, with 14 bases between. CDR3 region: CASSPRGDSSYNEQFF. The CDR3 DNA sequence: TGTGCCAGCAGCCCTAGGGGGGACAGCTCCTACAATGAGCAGTTCTTC. Combining the CDR3 with reference TRBV7-9 and TRBJ2-1 gives the whole variable domain DTGVSQNPRHKITKRGQNVTFRCDPISEHNRLYWYRQTLGQGPEFLTYFQNEAQLEKSRLLSDRFSAERPKGSFSTLEIQRTEQGDSAMYLCASSPRGDSSYNEQFFGPGTRLTVL.

The chain employs TRBV5-4 and TRBJ2-4, with D possibly being TRBD1 (6 bases). The CDR3 spans 14 residues. The germline CDR1 and CDR2 sequences are SGHNT and YYREEE (reference sequence). The V end lost 0 bases, the J end lost 3 bases, and 7 bases lay between the germline ends. The CDR3 is CASSLGGGKNIQYF. The CDR3 DNA is TGTGCCAGCAGCTTGGGAGGGGGCAAAAACATTCAGTACTTC.

The chain joins TRBV11-2 to TRBJ2-5, with 9 nucleotides matching TRBD2. J lost 4 bases, V lost 5 bases, and 8 bases had no gene match. The length of the CDR3 is 15 residues. Germline lookup yields CDR1 SGHAT and CDR2 FQNNGV. For the CDR3, the DNA is TGTGCCAGCAGCCCCACCCTAGCGGGGAGAGAGACCCAGTACTTC. It specifies CASSPTLAGRETQYF. The full variable domain, in which reference TRBV11-2 and TRBJ2-5 provide the parts outside the CDR3, is EAGVAQSPRYKIIEKRQSVAFWCNPISGHATLYWYQQILGQGPKLLIQFQNNGVVDDSQLPKDRFSAERLKGVDSTLKIQPAKLEDSAVYLCASSPTLAGRETQYFGPGTRLLVL.

This sequence joins TRBV7-3 and TRBJ1-1; 7 bases are shared with TRBD1. CDR1 SGHTA and CDR2 FQGTGA come from the germline V gene. The CDR3 runs to 16 residues. V trimming: 8 bases; J trimming: 2 bases; junction bases outside the gene matches: 14. The CDR3 DNA reads TGTGCCAGCTCTTCTGAGGGGGCGCGTCTAAACACTGAAGCTTTCTTT. Translating gives CASSSEGARLNTEAFF.

In nucleotides, the CDR3 is TGTGCCAGCAGTGGTCGTACAGGCAATCAGCCCCAGCATTTT. It specifies CASSGRTGNQPQHF. The chain has TRBV2 and TRBJ1-5; no clear D gene. The V gene's germline CDR1 is SNHLY and CDR2 FYNNEI. Trimming left V 4 bases short and J 2 bases short, with 9 bases between. The CDR3 extends over 14 amino acids.

V usage is TRBV11-2 and J usage is TRBJ1-2; 9 nucleotides line up with TRBD1. Germline CDR1 reads SGHAT; CDR2 reads FQNNGV. This CDR3 contains 15 residues. V was pared by 4 bases and J by 3 bases, with 6 bases of the junction left unmatched. Here the CDR3 DNA reads TGTGCCAGCAGCTCAGTTACAGGGGGCTACTATGGCTACACCTTC. This sequence encodes CASSSVTGGYYGYTF.

CDR3 sequence: CAWSDDRGYGYTF. Written as DNA, the CDR3 is TGTGCCTGGAGTGACGACAGGGGCTATGGCTACACCTTC. V gene TRBV30 combines with J gene TRBJ1-2, with 8 bases fitting TRBD1. V gave up 1 base and J gave up 4 bases; unmatched junction bases: 2. This CDR3 contains 13 residues. Germline V gene data show CDR1 as GTSNPN and CDR2 as SVGIG (reference sequence).

The chain carries TRBV11-2 and TRBJ1-6, with D unresolved. Trimming took 2 bases from V and 0 from J, leaving 14 bases between them. The CDR3 is made up of 18 amino acids. CDR1 is SGHAT, CDR2 FQNNGV, per germline. For the CDR3, the DNA is TGTGCCAGCAGCTTACTGAGTTGGCCGGGCTCCTATAATTCACCCCTCCACTTT. This sequence encodes CASSLLSWPGSYNSPLHF.

V usage is TRBV6-5 and J usage is TRBJ1-2; D is possibly TRBD1 (5 bases). V gave up 2 bases and J gave up 3 bases, with 10 bases separating them. Germline V gives CDR1 MNHEY, CDR2 SVGAGI. The CDR3 runs to 14 residues. CDR3 sequence (DNA): TGTGCCAGCAGTTACGTCGGCAGGGACTATGGCTACACCTTC. It is translated as CASSYVGRDYGYTF.

The chain uses TRBV7-8 and TRBJ2-5; D is unclear. Germline CDR1 reads SGHVS; CDR2 reads FQNEAQ. V was shortened by 5 bases and J by 1 base, with 8 bases between the two germline ends. This CDR3 is built from 13 residues. The DNA for the CDR3 is TGTGCCAGCAGCCGGAGCAGCCAAGAGACCCAGTACTTC. Translation gives CASSRSSQETQYF.

V usage is TRBV4-1 and J usage is TRBJ2-4, with D possibly TRBD1 on 6 matching bases. The CDR3 consists of 14 residues. Germline V gene data show CDR1 as MGHRA and CDR2 as YSYEKL. V lost 0 bases, J lost 6 bases, and 9 bases lay in between. The CDR3 sequence: CASSQDPRGNIQYF. The CDR3 DNA reads TGCGCCAGCAGCCAAGATCCCAGGGGAAACATTCAGTACTTC.

The chain combines TRBV7-8 with TRBJ1-3; 8 bases are a match to TRBD1. The CDR3 is made up of 16 amino acids. The ends lost 1 base at V and 4 bases at J; junction bases unmatched: 6. CDR1 and CDR2 from the germline V gene are SGHVS and FQNEAQ. The CDR3 spells CASSLEGQVFGNTIYF. The CDR3 DNA reads TGTGCCAGCAGCTTAGAGGGACAGGTTTTCGGAAACACCATATATTTT.